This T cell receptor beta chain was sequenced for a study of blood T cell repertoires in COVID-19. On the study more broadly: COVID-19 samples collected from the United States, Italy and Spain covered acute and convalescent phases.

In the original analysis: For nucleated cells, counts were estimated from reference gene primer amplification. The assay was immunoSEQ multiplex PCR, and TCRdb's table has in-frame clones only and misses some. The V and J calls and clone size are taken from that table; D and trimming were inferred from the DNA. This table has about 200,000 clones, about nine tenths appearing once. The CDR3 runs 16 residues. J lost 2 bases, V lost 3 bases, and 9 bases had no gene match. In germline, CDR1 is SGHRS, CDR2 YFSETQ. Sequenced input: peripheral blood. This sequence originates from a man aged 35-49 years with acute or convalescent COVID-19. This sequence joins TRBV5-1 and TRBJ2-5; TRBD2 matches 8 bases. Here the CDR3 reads CASSSVPGLGQETQYF. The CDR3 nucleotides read TGCGCCAGCAGCTCAGTTCCGGGACTAGGACAAGAGACCCAGTACTTC. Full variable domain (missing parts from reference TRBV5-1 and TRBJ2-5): KAGVTQTPRYLIKTRGQQVTLSCSPISGHRSVSWYQQTPGQGLQFLFEYFSETQRNKGNFPGRFSGRQFSNSRSEMNVSTLELGDSALYLCASSSVPGLGQETQYFGPGTRLLVL.